The clone carrying this T cell receptor (beta chain) was recorded a few times. This beta chain slipped into a library made for alpha chains as a stray read, so its size is not meaningful. The data were obtained in a study of spatial heterogeneity in lung cancer. The wider study: Sequencing consistently turned up more beta-chain sequences than alpha-chain sequences.

Time point of the sample: sample taken at primary tumor resection. Researchers sequenced whole RNA taken from tumor, nontumor lung or frozen PBMC without sorting. The donors were 72 patients with non-small cell lung cancer that was early-stage and untreated. TCRdb analysed the 5' RACE reads with MiXCR anew, one entry per CDR3 protein. The repertoire holds 4,100 or so distinct CDR3 sequences, with roughly 35% as singletons. The length of the CDR3 is 12 residues. With 3 bases removed from V and 3 bases from J, the gap between germline ends came to 5 bases. The germline gives CDR1 MDHEN, CDR2 SYDVKM. This clonotype was sampled from a male donor with early-stage non-small cell lung cancer. The sample here was PBMCs, taken at surgery. The genes are TRBV28 and TRBJ2-5; maybe TRBD2 (5 bases). The DNA for the CDR3 is TGTGCCAGCAGTTTGAGGGAAGAGACCCAGTACTTC. Protein product: CASSLREETQYF.